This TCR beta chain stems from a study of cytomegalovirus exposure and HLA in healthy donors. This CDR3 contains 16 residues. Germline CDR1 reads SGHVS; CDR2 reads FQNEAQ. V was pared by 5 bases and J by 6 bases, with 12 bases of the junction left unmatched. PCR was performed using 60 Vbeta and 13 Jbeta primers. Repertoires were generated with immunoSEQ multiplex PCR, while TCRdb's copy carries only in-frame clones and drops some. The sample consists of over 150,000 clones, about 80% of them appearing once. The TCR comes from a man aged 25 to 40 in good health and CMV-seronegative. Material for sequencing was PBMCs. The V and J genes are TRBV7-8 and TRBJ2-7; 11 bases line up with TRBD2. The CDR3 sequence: CASSDLPTSGGSEQYF. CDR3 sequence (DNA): TGTGCCAGCAGCGATCTGCCCACTAGCGGGGGTTCCGAGCAGTACTTC.